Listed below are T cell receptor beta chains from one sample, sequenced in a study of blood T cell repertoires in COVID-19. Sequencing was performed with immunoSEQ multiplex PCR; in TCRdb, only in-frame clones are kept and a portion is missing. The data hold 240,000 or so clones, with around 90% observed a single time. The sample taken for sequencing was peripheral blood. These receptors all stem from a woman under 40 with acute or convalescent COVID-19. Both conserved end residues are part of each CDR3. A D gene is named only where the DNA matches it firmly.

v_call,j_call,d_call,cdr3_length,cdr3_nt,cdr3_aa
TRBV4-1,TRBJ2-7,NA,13,TGCGCCAGCAGCCAAGGACAGACCTACGAGCAGTACTTC,CASSQGQTYEQYF
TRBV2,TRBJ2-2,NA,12,TGTGCCAGCGCGGAAAACACCGGGGAGCTGTTTTTT,CASAENTGELFF
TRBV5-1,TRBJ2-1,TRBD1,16,TGCGCCAGCAGCTTGCCACGGGACAGGGGGGACAATGAGCAGTTCTTC,CASSLPRDRGDNEQFF
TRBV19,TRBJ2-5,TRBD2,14,TGTGCCAGTAGTGGCGGGACTAAAATGGAGACCCAGTACTTC,CASSGGTKMETQYF
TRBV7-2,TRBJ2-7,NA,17,TGTGCCAGCAGCTTAGCAGTCAAGGGACATGTCTTTTACGAGCAGTACTTC,CASSLAVKGHVFYEQYF
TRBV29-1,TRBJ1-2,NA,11,TGCAGCGTTGCTGACTTGACTGGCTACACCTTC,CSVADLTGYTF
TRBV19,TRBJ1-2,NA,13,TGTGCCAGTATGGGGCGACAGGACTATGGCTACACCTTC,CASMGRQDYGYTF
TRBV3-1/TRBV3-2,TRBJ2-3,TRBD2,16,TGTGCCAGCAGCCAAAGGCCTAGCGGGCACACAGATACGCAGTATTTT,CASSQRPSGHTDTQYF
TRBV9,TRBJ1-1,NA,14,TGTGCCAGCAGCGTAGTTCCCTCGAACACTGAAGCTTTCTTT,CASSVVPSNTEAFF
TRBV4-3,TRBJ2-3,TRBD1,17,TGCGCCAGCAGTCTAGACCCGGGACAGGGGATCACAGATACGCAGTATTTT,CASSLDPGQGITDTQYF